These T cell receptor beta chains were read from a single sample in a study of vaccination and CD4 T cells after COVID-19. No antigens are known for them. TCRdb fed the PCR reads into MiXCR, producing one record per CDR3 protein. The table lists some 21,000 distinct CDR3 sequences, around 42% of them singletons. Specimen: cultured CD4+ T cells from blood. Receptor source: a human donor with COVID-19. Both conserved end residues are part of each CDR3. The order of the fields is J gene, V gene, D gene, clone size, CDR3 DNA, CDR3 protein. D genes are given only for firm matches. Rows may omit the clone size; those that give it use once, few, many or a size class.

j_gene: TRBJ1-6
v_gene: TRBV5-8
d_gene: -
abundance: -
CDR3nt: TGTGCCAGCAGCTTATTAGGCAGGGAAAATTCACCCCTCCACTTT
CDR3aa: CASSLLGRENSPLHF

j_gene: TRBJ2-7
v_gene: TRBV2
d_gene: -
abundance: -
CDR3nt: TGTGCCAGCAGGATGGACGGCTACGAGCAGTACTTC
CDR3aa: CASRMDGYEQYF

j_gene: TRBJ1-5
v_gene: TRBV2
d_gene: TRBD1
abundance: -
CDR3nt: TGTGCCAGCAGGCCGCACAGGGGGATGAGCAATCAGCCCCAGCATTTT
CDR3aa: CASRPHRGMSNQPQHF

j_gene: TRBJ2-7
v_gene: TRBV6-5
d_gene: -
abundance: -
CDR3nt: TGTGCCAGCAGTTACGAGACATCCTACGAGCAGTACTTC
CDR3aa: CASSYETSYEQYF

j_gene: TRBJ1-2
v_gene: TRBV11-3
d_gene: -
abundance: -
CDR3nt: TGTGCCAGCAGCTTCGGGGCGGAGACTGGTTATGGCTACACCTTC
CDR3aa: CASSFGAETGYGYTF

j_gene: TRBJ2-2
v_gene: TRBV19
d_gene: TRBD1
abundance: -
CDR3nt: TGTGCCAGTAGCCCGTCCCTAGACAGGGCTCGTCGGGAGCTGTTTTTT
CDR3aa: CASSPSLDRARRELFF

j_gene: TRBJ2-3
v_gene: TRBV19
d_gene: TRBD2
abundance: -
CDR3nt: TGTGCCAGTAGTATCCTAGCGGGGGGGCCCACAGATACGCAGTATTTT
CDR3aa: CASSILAGGPTDTQYF

j_gene: TRBJ2-3
v_gene: TRBV7-2
d_gene: -
abundance: few
CDR3nt: TGTGCCAGCAGCTTAGTGGGAAGAGATACGCAGTATTTT
CDR3aa: CASSLVGRDTQYF

j_gene: TRBJ2-4
v_gene: TRBV2
d_gene: -
abundance: -
CDR3nt: TGTGCCAGCAGTTATAGCGGCACTCAGTACTTC
CDR3aa: CASSYSGTQYF

j_gene: TRBJ2-6
v_gene: TRBV19
d_gene: -
abundance: -
CDR3nt: TGTGCCAGTAGTATAGTCGACAGACGGTCTGGGGCCAACGTCCTGACTTTC
CDR3aa: CASSIVDRRSGANVLTF

j_gene: TRBJ2-4
v_gene: TRBV7-9
d_gene: TRBD1
abundance: -
CDR3nt: TGTGCCAGCAGCCGACAGGGCAAAGCCAAAAACATTCAGTACTTC
CDR3aa: CASSRQGKAKNIQYF

j_gene: TRBJ2-3
v_gene: TRBV6-1
d_gene: -
abundance: -
CDR3nt: TGTGCCAGCAGTCCGAATGGGGATACGCAGTATTTT
CDR3aa: CASSPNGDTQYF

j_gene: TRBJ2-1
v_gene: TRBV5-1
d_gene: -
abundance: few
CDR3nt: TGCGCCAGCAGCTTGGCCGGGGTCTCGAACAATGAGCAGTTCTTC
CDR3aa: CASSLAGVSNNEQFF

j_gene: TRBJ2-2
v_gene: TRBV2
d_gene: TRBD2
abundance: -
CDR3nt: TGTGCCAGCAGTGTTGATGGCGGGGGGGCCGGGTACACCGGGGAGCTGTTTTTT
CDR3aa: CASSVDGGGAGYTGELFF